Listed below are T cell receptor beta chains from one sample, sequenced in a study of long-term antiretroviral therapy in people with HIV. The repertoire was sequenced with immunoSEQ multiplex PCR; TCRdb's copy has only in-frame clones and lacks some. The data contain around 40,000 clones, approximately 89% of them singletons. Sequenced here: unsorted PBMCs, sampled 0.1 years before starting antiretroviral therapy. These TCRs come from a woman in her 50s with HIV. Both conserved end residues are part of each CDR3. A D gene is named only where the DNA matches it firmly. The size of a clone is reported for some rows only, either as once, few or many, or as a class for expanded clones.

cdr3_length	clone_size	v_call	d_call	j_call	cdr3_aa	cdr3_nt
14	NA	TRBV7-3	NA	TRBJ1-1	CASSQEYAVTEAFF	TGTGCCAGCAGCCAAGAATACGCGGTCACTGAAGCTTTCTTT
14	NA	TRBV13	NA	TRBJ2-7	CASSLGGSSYEQYF	TGTGCCAGCAGCTTAGGGGGGAGCTCCTACGAGCAGTACTTC
16	NA	TRBV5-4	TRBD2	TRBJ2-5	CASSLGLAGAQETQYF	TGTGCCAGCAGCTTGGGACTAGCGGGGGCCCAAGAGACCCAGTACTTC
15	NA	TRBV7-3	TRBD1	TRBJ1-1	CASSYSGQVLTEAFF	TGTGCCAGCAGCTACTCGGGACAGGTACTCACTGAAGCTTTCTTT
13	once	TRBV6-4	NA	TRBJ2-2	CASSPGNTGELFF	TGTGCCAGCAGCCCCGGGAACACCGGGGAGCTGTTTTTT
14	NA	TRBV4-1	NA	TRBJ1-1	CASSQDQANTEAFF	TGCGCCAGCAGCCAAGATCAGGCGAACACTGAAGCTTTCTTT
15	NA	TRBV6-6	NA	TRBJ1-5	CASSLRSYSNQPQHF	TGTGCCAGCAGTTTACGGTCCTATAGCAATCAGCCCCAGCATTTT
19	NA	TRBV7-6	TRBD1	TRBJ1-1	CASSLSVTGGFGPNTEAFF	TGTGCCAGCAGCTTAAGTGTGACAGGGGGCTTTGGACCGAACACTGAAGCTTTCTTT
16	NA	TRBV5-1	TRBD2	TRBJ2-1	CASSLEAAGEGHEQFF	TGCGCCAGCAGCTTGGAAGCGGCGGGGGAGGGACATGAGCAGTTCTTC
14	NA	TRBV10-1	NA	TRBJ1-1	CASWTVSMNTEAFF	TGCGCCAGCTGGACAGTCTCCATGAACACTGAAGCTTTCTTT
13	NA	TRBV6-1	NA	TRBJ1-1	CASSRTPATEAFF	TGTGCCAGCAGTAGGACACCGGCCACTGAAGCTTTCTTT
12	NA	TRBV2	NA	TRBJ1-5	CASSGGNQPQHF	TGTGCCAGCAGTGGCGGAAATCAGCCCCAGCATTTT
15	NA	TRBV7-8	NA	TRBJ2-7	CASSSAGDWDDEQYF	TGTGCCAGCAGCTCCGCTGGGGACTGGGACGACGAGCAGTACTTC
12	NA	TRBV11-2	NA	TRBJ2-1	CASRPSGVEQFF	TGTGCCAGCAGACCGAGCGGTGTTGAGCAGTTCTTC
13	NA	TRBV18	NA	TRBJ1-1	CASSPGQDTEAFF	TGTGCCAGCTCACCGGGGCAGGACACTGAAGCTTTCTTT
16	NA	TRBV18	TRBD1	TRBJ2-7	CASSPQGQGVGYEQYF	TGTGCCAGCTCACCACAGGGACAGGGGGTTGGCTACGAGCAGTACTTC
13	NA	TRBV6-5	NA	TRBJ1-2	CASSYSSGHGYTF	TGTGCCAGCAGTTACTCGTCAGGCCATGGCTACACCTTC
14	NA	TRBV21-1	NA	TRBJ1-3	CASSKWTPGNTIYF	TGTGCCAGCAGCAAGTGGACTCCTGGAAACACCATATATTTT
15	NA	TRBV6-6	NA	TRBJ2-7	CASSWGDRRGDEQYF	TGTGCCAGCAGTTGGGGAGACAGACGCGGGGACGAGCAGTACTTC
13	NA	TRBV6-5	NA	TRBJ1-3	CASTTPGANTIYF	TGTGCCAGCACTACCCCTGGAGCAAACACCATATATTTT
16	NA	TRBV27	TRBD1	TRBJ2-5	CASSSPRGQGTETQYF	TGTGCCAGCAGTTCGCCGCGGGGACAGGGGACGGAGACCCAGTACTTC
15	medium-sized	TRBV27	NA	TRBJ2-2	CASSRRAPRTGELFF	TGTGCCAGCAGCCGCCGTGCCCCGCGGACCGGGGAGCTGTTTTTT
14	NA	TRBV7-2	TRBD1	TRBJ2-7	CASSLPDRAYEQYF	TGTGCCAGCAGCCTCCCGGACAGGGCGTACGAGCAGTACTTC
12	NA	TRBV6-1	NA	TRBJ1-4	CASSEVNEKLFF	TGTGCCAGCAGTGAGGTCAATGAAAAACTGTTTTTT
16	NA	TRBV7-2	NA	TRBJ2-2	CASSELAVANTGELFF	TGTGCCAGCAGCGAACTGGCCGTGGCGAACACCGGGGAGCTGTTTTTT
18	NA	TRBV21-1	NA	TRBJ1-2	CASSSRDAGSTRSHGYTF	TGTGCCAGCAGCTCGCGGGATGCAGGGTCCACGCGAAGTCATGGCTACACCTTC
15	NA	TRBV11-1	NA	TRBJ2-7	CASSLHYRGGYEQYF	TGTGCCAGCAGCTTACATTACAGGGGAGGCTACGAGCAGTACTTC
16	NA	TRBV6-6	NA	TRBJ1-1	CASSYSKGGWDTEAFF	TGTGCCAGCAGTTACTCGAAGGGGGGCTGGGACACTGAAGCTTTCTTT
17	NA	TRBV5-6	TRBD2	TRBJ2-3	CASSSLAGGLSTDTQYF	TGTGCCAGCAGCTCGCTAGCGGGGGGCCTCAGCACAGATACGCAGTATTTT